This record looks at one TCR beta chain sequence and its context. Its antigen is still unknown. This record comes from a study of T cell responses to AZD1222 COVID-19 vaccine. Clones were sequenced by immunoSEQ multiplex PCR, and TCRdb holds only the in-frame ones, with some missing. The table lists 170,000 or so clones, about 92% of them singletons. Overall study findings and caveats: Dominant CD4 TCR responses targeted spike regions 160-218 and 743-854. It was only a handful of AZD1222 recipients who were seropositive at baseline. Donors were chiefly white British, with a greater number of females, and clonal diversity was perhaps underestimated.

This CDR3 has 15 residues. Germline V gene lookup returns CDR1 ENHRY and CDR2 SYGVKD. V lost 11 bases and J lost 4; bases outside the gene matches: 11. This chain uses TRBV10-3 with TRBJ2-3, with TRBD2 identical over 11 bases. The receptor comes from an adult in good health. This specimen was peripheral blood, taken on day 0 of AZD1222 vaccination. The chain's CDR3 is CASGGLAGGADTQYF. CDR3 bases: TGTGCCTCTGGGGGTCTAGCGGGGGGAGCAGATACGCAGTATTTT.